These T cell receptor beta chains were read from a single sample in a study of T cell repertoires and Cas9 in healthy adults. TCRdb's table, derived via immunoSEQ multiplex PCR, lists solely in-frame clones and lacks some. The sample shows 13,000 to 15,000 clones, around 90% of them seen only once. The specimen sequenced was Tregs (CD4+, CD25+, CD127-, CD137-, CD154-) from PBMCs; culture status not recorded. These TCRs come from a human donor in good health. CDR3s include the opening cysteine and the closing phenylalanine or tryptophan. D genes are given only for firm matches.

V | D | CDR3
TRBV4-1 | TRBD2 | CASSQERGLMNTGELFF
TRBV7-8 | . | CASSLQNGVQPQHF
TRBV11-3 | . | CASSPRIWETQYF
TRBV5-5 | . | CASSLLNTEAFF
TRBV19 | . | CASSIAPRLGWKTEAFF
TRBV19 | . | CASSIAGTSYNEQFF
TRBV6-1 | . | CASWPSTGYLTEAFF
TRBV11-2 | TRBD1 | CASSWDRETEQYF
TRBV18 | TRBD1 | CASSGTASSYNSPLHF
TRBV6-5 | . | CASSYGSTEAFF
TRBV6-1 | TRBD1 | CASSSGTGDSPLHF
TRBV11-1 | . | CASSLREFDKLFF
TRBV18 | . | CASSPREGFTEAFF
TRBV6-5 | TRBD2 | CASSYSGGANEQFF
TRBV5-5 | . | CASSLQGNIQYF
TRBV15 | . | CATSRVGRGGHTDTQYF
TRBV7-9 | . | CASSLVIVDTQYF
TRBV7-2 | . | CASSLGGLEETQYF
TRBV29-1 | . | CSGKDSLNTEAFF
TRBV6-1 | TRBD1 | CASRLGQGSNYGYTF
TRBV6-1 | TRBD1 | CASRGDRWSYNEQFF
TRBV11-2 | . | CASSFMGTKNIQYF
TRBV19 | TRBD2 | CASSIEGLAGTDTQYF
TRBV7-9 | . | CASSKTTGGSDTQYF
TRBV5-4 | TRBD1 | CASSLRQGGSNTGELFF
TRBV7-8 | . | CASSLDWGESYEQYF
TRBV6-1 | TRBD1 | CASSEWDRGLDNQPQHF
TRBV5-1 | TRBD1 | CASSSAGTGQETQYF
TRBV11-2 | TRBD1 | CASSSLGQGKPNYGYTF
TRBV5-5 | . | CASSPVRGPYEQYF
TRBV7-2 | . | CASSFLSLDRSGYTF
TRBV18 | TRBD1 | CASSPSGGAGTGELFF
TRBV30 | . | CAWSVIGSGANVLTF
TRBV19 | . | CASRIAWGYSNQPQHF
TRBV28 | . | CASSLVGGLSSGNTIYF
TRBV5-1 | . | CASSLAGVDTEAFF
TRBV15 | . | CATSRDAGNTGELFF
TRBV5-1 | . | CASSSDRSGYEQYF
TRBV7-9 | . | CASSFYDPPIPKLFF
TRBV4-2 | TRBD2 | CASSQQDAGLRGGQETQYF
TRBV20-1 | . | CSAPTGYTF
TRBV29-1 | . | CSVGDTEAFF
TRBV20-1 | . | CSQSRGNTIYF
TRBV5-4 | . | CASSQGRAGLGDYEQYF